One sample yielded the 27 T cell receptor beta chains listed below, sequenced in a study of shared clonotypes between healthy human individuals. Data came from immunoSEQ multiplex PCR; TCRdb stores just in-frame clones and leaves some out. Of about 2 million clones in the sample, approximately 94% were seen once. Naive CD8 cells lacked CD45RO and underwent positive selection for CCR7, leaving out terminally differentiated effector memory CD45RA+ cells. Sequences were obtained from naive CD8+ T cells sorted from blood. Receptor source: a man between 18 and 35 years old in good health.

V is TRBV6-5 and J is TRBJ1-6, with D unclear. Germline V lookup: CDR1 MNHEY, CDR2 SVGAGI. The CDR3 is 13 residues long. The V gene lost 0 bases and the J gene lost 9 bases, with 6 bases spanning the gap. The CDR3 here is CASSYSSGSPLHF. The DNA of the CDR3 is TGTGCCAGCAGTTACTCGAGTGGTTCACCCCTCCACTTT.

The genes are TRBV6-5 and TRBJ2-7, with 10 bases fitting TRBD2. Germline V CDR1 and CDR2: MNHEY, SVGAGI. V gave up 0 bases and J gave up 3 bases; unmatched junction bases: 2. This CDR3 has 15 residues. The CDR3 is CASSYSASGGYEQYF. The CDR3 nucleotides read TGTGCCAGCAGTTACTCGGCTAGCGGGGGCTACGAGCAGTACTTC.

The V and J genes are TRBV27 and TRBJ1-6; D gene uncertain. V gave up 4 bases and J gave up 7 bases, with 11 bases separating them. Germline CDR1 is MNHEY and CDR2 is SMNVEV (reference sequence). The CDR3 covers 14 residues. As DNA, the CDR3 is TGTGCCAGCAGTTACCCCTCCCCGAATTCACCCCTCCACTTT. Protein sequence: CASSYPSPNSPLHF.

The J gene is TRBJ2-5, the V gene TRBV28, with 7 positions matching TRBD1. V shed 6 bases, J shed 0 bases, and the junction held 4 bases outside the gene matches. From germline, CDR1 is MDHEN and CDR2 SYDVKM. The CDR3 is 14 amino acids. This chain's CDR3 is CASSTGAYQETQYF. CDR3 DNA sequence: TGTGCCAGCAGCACAGGGGCCTACCAAGAGACCCAGTACTTC.

This clone was seen once. This sequence joins TRBV4-1 and TRBJ1-1; D is undetermined. Looked up from germline, CDR1 is MGHRA and CDR2 is YSYEKL. Trimming stripped 6 bases from V and 2 bases from J, with 10 bases between. The CDR3 length is 13 residues. Here the CDR3 reads CASRGRSNTEAFF. The CDR3 DNA is TGCGCCAGCAGGGGCCGCTCCAACACTGAAGCTTTCTTT.

Points on this clone: Other nucleotide sequences in the sample specify the same CDR3. DNA of the CDR3: TGTGCCAGCAGCTTGGGCCACTCCTACGAGCAGTACTTC. As protein: CASSLGHSYEQYF. V and J are TRBV7-2 and TRBJ2-7; no definite D call. Trimming took 3 bases from V and 0 from J, leaving 6 bases between them. The CDR3 sequence is 13 residues long. The V gene's germline CDR1 is SGHTA and CDR2 FQGNSA.

This clone came up once. This chain links TRBV27 with TRBJ2-6; 7 bases map to TRBD1. The ends lost 4 bases at V and 5 bases at J; junction bases unmatched: 8. The CDR3 loop spans 16 amino acids. The germline V gene has CDR1 MNHEY and CDR2 SMNVEV (reference sequence). The CDR3 sequence is CASSSGTDDWANVLTF. In DNA, the CDR3 is TGTGCCAGCAGTTCCGGGACAGACGACTGGGCCAACGTCCTGACTTTC.

The rearrangement joins TRBV2 to TRBJ1-2; 9 bases are shared with TRBD1. The CDR3 totals 17 residues. Germline values: CDR1 SNHLY, CDR2 FYNNEI. Trimming removed 3 bases from V and 4 bases from J; junction bases left unmatched: 12. CDR3 region: CASSDPGGGTGTYGYTF. The CDR3 DNA reads TGTGCCAGCAGTGACCCCGGGGGGGGGACAGGGACCTATGGCTACACCTTC.

This chain uses TRBV5-1 with TRBJ2-5; 7 bases fit TRBD2. Germline V gene sequence: CDR1 SGHRS, CDR2 YFSETQ. There are 15 residues in the CDR3. J lost 0 bases, V lost 3 bases, and 5 bases had no gene match. The CDR3 region is CASSWEGRYQETQYF. CDR3 coding DNA: TGCGCCAGCAGCTGGGAGGGGCGGTACCAAGAGACCCAGTACTTC.

CDR3 region: CASSSVLWETQYF. The DNA for the CDR3 is TGCGCCAGCAGCTCCGTCCTTTGGGAGACCCAGTACTTC. V is TRBV4-3 and J is TRBJ2-5; the D is unclear. The CDR3 covers 13 residues. V dropped 5 bases and J dropped 5 bases, with 12 bases sitting between them. Germline V CDR1 and CDR2: LGHNA, YSLEER.

J is TRBJ2-3 and V is TRBV15, with unresolved D. This CDR3 has 15 residues. Trimming removed 5 bases at V and 0 bases at J, with 12 bases between. From germline, CDR1 is LNHNV and CDR2 YYDKDF (reference sequence). CDR3 in DNA: TGTGCCACCAGCCCGGACCTTATGAGCACAGATACGCAGTATTTT. Translated, it gives CATSPDLMSTDTQYF.

The V and J genes are TRBV2 and TRBJ1-2, with 9 bases fitting TRBD1. This CDR3 comprises 17 residues. Germline V gives CDR1 SNHLY, CDR2 FYNNEI. The J segment lost 8 bases and the V segment lost 9 bases, leaving 22 bases of the junction unmatched. The CDR3 region is CARIKGQGAIFGSGYTF. In DNA, the CDR3 is TGTGCCAGGATAAAGGGACAGGGAGCTATTTTTGGATCGGGCTACACCTTC.

The rearrangement joins TRBV29-1 to TRBJ2-1; no definite D call. Germline values: CDR1 SQVTM, CDR2 ANQGSEA. The CDR3 extends over 12 amino acids. Trimming removed 4 bases at V and 0 bases at J, with 4 bases between. The CDR3 protein is CSVVSSYNEQFF. CDR3 bases: TGCAGCGTTGTAAGCTCCTACAATGAGCAGTTCTTC.

The chain combines TRBV15 with TRBJ2-2; D is possibly TRBD1 or TRBD2 (6 bases each). Trimming cost V 2 bases and J 5 bases, with 18 bases left between them. Germline V gene data show CDR1 as LNHNV and CDR2 as YYDKDF (reference sequence). The CDR3 covers 17 residues. The chain's CDR3 is CATSRPLGWGATGELFF. The CDR3 DNA follows: TGTGCCACCAGCAGACCCCTTGGGTGGGGGGCAACCGGGGAGCTGTTTTTT. Drawing the rest from reference TRBV15 and TRBJ2-2, the complete variable domain is DAMVIQNPRYQVTQFGKPVTLSCSQTLNHNVMYWYQQKSSQAPKLLFHYYDKDFNNEADTPDNFQSRRPNTSFCFLDIRSPGLGDTAMYLCATSRPLGWGATGELFFGEGSRLTVL.

The J gene is TRBJ2-1, the V gene TRBV27; perhaps TRBD1 as D (6 bases). CDR3 size: 16 residues. The V end lost 3 bases, the J end lost 5 bases, and 17 bases lay between the germline ends. Germline values: CDR1 MNHEY, CDR2 SMNVEV (reference sequence). The CDR3 coding sequence is TGTGCCAGCAGTTTGGGGGCAGGGGCGCGAGACAATGAGCAGTTCTTC. This sequence encodes CASSLGAGARDNEQFF.

The CDR3 DNA sequence: TGTGCCAGCAGCCGATCTGGGGGAGAATTCAACGAGCAGTACTTC. Its protein is CASSRSGGEFNEQYF. The chain employs TRBV13 and TRBJ2-7; possibly TRBD1 or TRBD2 for D (5 bases each). CDR1 and CDR2 from the germline V gene are PRHDT and FYEKMQ (reference sequence). This CDR3 comprises 15 residues. The ends were cut back, 5 bases at V and 5 bases at J, with 19 bases in the middle.

The chain couples TRBV4-3 to TRBJ2-2; D ambiguous. The CDR3 runs to 13 residues. Trimming removed 2 bases at V and 6 bases at J, with 7 bases between. The germline CDR1 and CDR2 sequences are LGHNA and YSLEER. The CDR3 region has the DNA TGCGCCAGCAGCCAATTCGGGTCCGGGGAGCTGTTTTTT. It translates to CASSQFGSGELFF.

CDR3 nucleotide sequence: TGCGCCAGCAGCCCCGACACCTACGAGCAGTACTTC. Its protein is CASSPDTYEQYF. The rearrangement joins TRBV4-1 to TRBJ2-7; D not certain. V was clipped by 4 bases and J by 2 bases, with 6 bases between them. Germline V CDR1 and CDR2: MGHRA, YSYEKL. This CDR3 comprises 12 residues.

The chain combines TRBV27 with TRBJ1-1; no reliable D call. Germline CDR1 is MNHEY and CDR2 is SMNVEV (reference sequence). This CDR3 has 14 residues. V was cut by 6 bases and J by 0 bases, with 11 bases left in between. The CDR3 bases are TGTGCCAGCAGAACGGACGCCATGAACACTGAAGCTTTCTTT. Its translation: CASRTDAMNTEAFF.

Of note for this clone: The sample holds other DNA sequences that translate to the same CDR3. V is TRBV9 and J is TRBJ2-7, with 7 bases lining up with TRBD2. The CDR3 sequence is 13 residues long. Germline V CDR1 and CDR2: SGDLS, YYNGEE. With V trimmed by 4 bases and J by 0 bases, 1 base remained unmatched. CDR3 sequence reads: CASSPSGSYEQYF. The CDR3 DNA is TGTGCCAGCAGCCCTAGCGGCTCCTACGAGCAGTACTTC.

CDR3 residues: CASSWGSAAYNEQFF. Here the CDR3 DNA reads TGTGCCAGCAGCTGGGGATCTGCGGCCTACAATGAGCAGTTCTTC. This rearrangement joins TRBV9 to TRBJ2-1; D not resolved. There are 15 residues in the CDR3. Trimming cost V 4 bases and J 2 bases, with 13 bases left between them. Germline CDR1 reads SGDLS; CDR2 reads YYNGEE.

The chain carries TRBV21-1 and TRBJ2-3; TRBD2, the table's D call, was not compared with the DNA. TRBV21-1 is described as a pseudogene. The CDR3 runs 14 residues. CDR3 residues: CASTPPGGEDTQYF. The CDR3 bases are TGTGCCAGCACCCCCCCTGGAGGAGAAGATACGCAGTATTTT.

The V and J genes are TRBV9 and TRBJ2-2; 10 nucleotides agree with TRBD1. Germline trimming cut 7 bases from V and 0 bases from J; bases unmatched to any gene: 0. Per the germline V gene, CDR1 is SGDLS and CDR2 is YYNGEE. The CDR3 has 14 residues. Written as DNA, the CDR3 is TGTGCCAGCGGGACAGGGGCGAACACCGGGGAGCTGTTTTTT. Translating gives CASGTGANTGELFF.

The chain recombines TRBV5-6 with TRBJ2-2; D is unresolved. V lost 4 bases, J lost 6 bases, and 10 bases lay in between. The CDR3 runs 13 residues. From germline, CDR1 is SGHDT and CDR2 YYEEEE. The CDR3 DNA reads as TGTGCCAGCAGCCACCTGGTGGCCGGGGAGCTGTTTTTT. This translates into CASSHLVAGELFF. The full variable domain, in which reference TRBV5-6 and TRBJ2-2 provide the parts outside the CDR3, is DAGVTQSPTHLIKTRGQQVTLRCSPKSGHDTVSWYQQALGQGPQFIFQYYEEEERQRGNFPDRFSGHQFPNYSSELNVNALLLGDSALYLCASSHLVAGELFFGEGSRLTVL.

The V call is TRBV4-1, the J call TRBJ2-5; 13 bases align to TRBD2. The CDR3 extends over 18 amino acids. V was pared by 6 bases and J by 2 bases, with 12 bases of the junction left unmatched. In germline, CDR1 is MGHRA, CDR2 YSYEKL. The CDR3 is CASRPIPGTSGAQETQYF. In nucleotides, the CDR3 is TGCGCCAGCAGGCCAATCCCCGGGACTAGCGGGGCTCAAGAGACCCAGTACTTC.

The rearrangement joins TRBV6-6 to TRBJ1-4; D gene ambiguous. Trimming left V 2 bases short and J 2 bases short, with 12 bases between. The CDR3 has 16 amino acids. The germline V gene has CDR1 MNHNY and CDR2 SVGAGI (reference sequence). CDR3 nucleotides: TGTGCCAGCAGTTACCCCGGCGACACCACTAATGAAAAACTGTTTTTT. Its protein product is CASSYPGDTTNEKLFF.

V is TRBV7-9 and J is TRBJ1-1; D remains ambiguous. This CDR3 contains 15 residues. Per the germline V gene, CDR1 is SEHNR and CDR2 is FQNEAQ (reference sequence). V lost 7 bases, J lost 0 bases, and 15 bases lay in between. The CDR3 DNA sequence: TGTGCCAGCAACCTCGCCGGCGGATTGAACACTGAAGCTTTCTTT. This sequence encodes CASNLAGGLNTEAFF.